The 30 T cell receptor beta chains presented below share a single source sample, sequenced in a study of blood T cell repertoires in COVID-19. Sequenced by immunoSEQ multiplex PCR; TCRdb stores in-frame clones only, minus some. The table lists hundreds of thousands of clones, roughly 90% of them singletons, with around 2.6% in the top ten. The sequenced material came from PBMCs or T cells enriched from blood (not recorded which). These receptors were collected from a woman aged 25 to 39 with acute COVID-19.

V and J are TRBV4-1 and TRBJ2-3, with 9 bases aligning to TRBD1. The germline V gene has CDR1 MGHRA and CDR2 YSYEKL. V gave up 0 bases and J gave up 6 bases; unmatched junction bases: 10. This CDR3 comprises 17 residues. The CDR3: CASSQDEVGQGRDTQYF. CDR3 DNA sequence: TGCGCCAGCAGCCAAGATGAAGTTGGACAGGGGCGGGATACGCAGTATTTT.

The V gene is TRBV2, the J gene TRBJ2-5, with 8 nucleotides matching TRBD1. Germline V lookup: CDR1 SNHLY, CDR2 FYNNEI. Trimming at V came to 7 bases and at J to 0 bases, leaving 4 bases not matched to a gene. This CDR3 is built from 14 residues. The CDR3 spells CASKGQANQETQYF. Written as DNA, the CDR3 is TGTGCCAGCAAGGGACAGGCAAACCAAGAGACCCAGTACTTC.

The chain couples TRBV27 to TRBJ2-3; 16 bases fit TRBD2. V lost 3 bases to trimming and J lost 6 bases; unmatched junction nucleotides: 6. CDR3 length: 17 residues. Germline assignment: CDR1 MNHEY and CDR2 SMNVEV (reference sequence). In DNA, the CDR3 is TGTGCCAGCAGTTTCGGGACTAGCGGGGGGGAAGGGGATACGCAGTATTTT. It encodes CASSFGTSGGEGDTQYF.

This chain's CDR3 is CAWSGDFSSTDTQYF. The CDR3 nucleotides are TGTGCCTGGAGTGGCGACTTTTCTAGCACAGATACGCAGTATTTT. V usage is TRBV30 and J usage is TRBJ2-3; D is ambiguous. Trimming stripped 1 base from V and 0 bases from J, with 11 bases between. This CDR3 has 15 residues. Looked up from germline, CDR1 is GTSNPN and CDR2 is SVGIG (reference sequence).

This chain joins TRBV28 and TRBJ2-2; D is perhaps TRBD2 (5 bases). Germline V gene data show CDR1 as MDHEN and CDR2 as SYDVKM. V gave up 2 bases and J gave up 3 bases, with 7 bases separating them. The CDR3 extends over 14 amino acids. Here the CDR3 reads CASSLLGDTGELFF. Here the CDR3 DNA reads TGTGCCAGCAGTTTACTCGGGGACACCGGGGAGCTGTTTTTT.

The chain uses TRBV7-6 and TRBJ1-4, with D possibly TRBD1 on 5 matching bases. The CDR3 has 12 residues. CDR1 and CDR2 from the germline V gene are SGHVS and FNYEAQ. The germline V and J ends were trimmed by 4 bases and 8 bases, with 8 bases remaining between them. This chain's CDR3 is CASSSGGEKLFF. DNA for the CDR3: TGTGCCAGCAGCTCGGGGGGAGAAAAACTGTTTTTT.

The chain couples TRBV9 to TRBJ1-4; D is undetermined. There are 15 residues in the CDR3. V was pared by 2 bases and J by 5 bases, with 13 bases between. Germline V gene lookup returns CDR1 SGDLS and CDR2 YYNGEE. CDR3 amino acids: CASSVSSRINEKLFF. The CDR3 DNA reads as TGTGCCAGCAGCGTGAGTAGCCGCATAAATGAAAAACTGTTTTTT.

This chain links TRBV28 with TRBJ1-2; 10 bases agree with TRBD1. The germline V gene encodes CDR1 MDHEN and CDR2 SYDVKM. V shed 5 bases, J shed 4 bases, and the junction held 16 bases outside the gene matches. The CDR3 loop spans 18 amino acids. The CDR3 loop is CASSLTQRTGGTAYGYTF. CDR3 bases: TGTGCCAGCAGTCTCACTCAACGGACAGGGGGGACGGCCTATGGCTACACCTTC.

The V gene is TRBV2, the J gene TRBJ1-5; no definite D call. The V gene's germline CDR1 is SNHLY and CDR2 FYNNEI. The V end was cut by 7 bases, the J end by 0 bases, with 10 bases between. The CDR3 totals 14 residues. The CDR3 spells CASTQADSNQPQHF. The CDR3 DNA follows: TGTGCCAGCACCCAAGCGGATAGCAATCAGCCCCAGCATTTT.

The chain carries TRBV30 and TRBJ1-2, with 7 bases fitting TRBD1. The germline V gene encodes CDR1 GTSNPN and CDR2 SVGIG (reference sequence). The J segment lost 3 bases and the V segment lost 1 base, leaving 14 bases of the junction unmatched. The CDR3 contains 17 residues. CDR3 region: CAWSGGQSWYDHYGYTF. CDR3 nucleotides: TGTGCCTGGAGTGGGGGACAGTCCTGGTACGACCACTATGGCTACACCTTC.

This clone appeared once. The rearrangement uses TRBV7-2 and TRBJ2-5; 7 nucleotides match TRBD1. CDR3 length: 12 residues. The germline V gene has CDR1 SGHTA and CDR2 FQGNSA. V was pared by 4 bases and J by 9 bases, with 5 bases of the junction left unmatched. CDR3 DNA sequence: TGTGCCAGCAGCTCTCCGGGACAGCCCCAGTACTTC. It is translated as CASSSPGQPQYF.

This rearrangement joins TRBV2 to TRBJ1-2; TRBD1 aligns across 8 bases. This CDR3 has 14 amino acids. After removal of 6 bases from V and 4 bases from J, the junction contained 7 bases not matched to a gene. Germline V gene lookup returns CDR1 SNHLY and CDR2 FYNNEI. CDR3 in amino acids: CASRTQGAGYGYTF. The CDR3 DNA reads TGTGCCAGCAGAACTCAGGGGGCCGGCTATGGCTACACCTTC.

This clone was found a few times. V is TRBV29-1 and J is TRBJ2-5, with TRBD1 as a possible D gene (6 bases). Trimming pared 6 bases from V and 5 bases from J, leaving 13 bases between. The CDR3 has 12 amino acids. Germline CDR1 SQVTM, CDR2 ANQGSEA. The CDR3 nucleotides are TGCAGCGTGCTTGCAGGGGTGGAGACCCAGTACTTC. This translates into CSVLAGVETQYF.

The gene calls are TRBV18 and TRBJ1-6, with 11 bases aligning to TRBD1. The junction had 7 bases not matched to a gene; V was cut back by 6 bases and J by 12 bases. The CDR3 has 14 residues. The germline gives CDR1 KGHSH, CDR2 LQKENI. The CDR3 DNA follows: TGTGCCAGCTCCCAGGACAGGGGGCCTAGACCCCTCCACTTT. Translated: CASSQDRGPRPLHF.

The chain recombines TRBV4-1 with TRBJ2-2; 7 positions agree with TRBD1. The CDR3 is 17 amino acids. J lost 1 base, V lost 0 bases, and 5 bases had no gene match. CDR1 is MGHRA, CDR2 YSYEKL, per germline. The CDR3 reads CASSQELAGGNTGELFF. CDR3 DNA: TGCGCCAGCAGCCAAGAGTTGGCAGGGGGGAACACCGGGGAGCTGTTTTTT.

This clone was detected only a few times. V is TRBV4-3 and J is TRBJ2-5; TRBD1 agrees at 7 bases. Germline CDR1 and CDR2: LGHNA and YSLEER. The CDR3 extends over 14 amino acids. The V gene end was trimmed by 3 bases and the J gene end by 2 bases; junction bases not matched to a gene: 3. CDR3 sequence: CASSQNRGQETQYF. The CDR3 DNA reads as TGCGCCAGCAGCCAGAACAGGGGTCAAGAGACCCAGTACTTC.

This rearrangement joins TRBV7-9 to TRBJ1-2, with D hard to call. Germline CDR1 reads SEHNR; CDR2 reads FQNEAQ (reference sequence). Trimming left V 1 base short and J 7 bases short, with 19 bases between. The CDR3 spans 16 residues. The CDR3 DNA sequence: TGTGCCAGCAGCTTAGACACATCATTCCCTAGGTTTGGCTACACCTTC. Translating it yields CASSLDTSFPRFGYTF.

This chain uses TRBV4-3 with TRBJ1-1, with D unresolved. Germline CDR1 is LGHNA and CDR2 is YSLEER. The CDR3 has 15 residues. Trimming shortened V by 4 bases and J by 2 bases, and 14 bases separated the two germline ends. The CDR3 protein is CASSPGGRFNTEAFF. The CDR3 nucleotides read TGCGCCAGCAGCCCTGGCGGCAGATTCAACACTGAAGCTTTCTTT.

The CDR3 protein is CASSLVGPGPQHF. In DNA form, the CDR3 reads TGTGCCAGCAGCTTAGTTGGCCCGGGGCCCCAGCATTTT. The chain combines TRBV7-9 with TRBJ1-5; D remains unclear. The length of the CDR3 is 13 residues. CDR1 is SEHNR and CDR2 is FQNEAQ in the germline V gene (reference sequence). Between the trimmed V and J ends, which lost 1 base and 9 bases, there was a span of 10 bases.

The chain combines TRBV19 with TRBJ1-6; D is ambiguous. CDR1 is LNHDA and CDR2 is SQIVND in the germline V gene (reference sequence). The CDR3 is 16 amino acids. V lost 3 bases, J lost 2 bases, and 11 bases lay in between. DNA for the CDR3: TGTGCCAGTAGTATCTCCACTTACCCCTATAATTCACCCCTCCACTTT. Its protein product is CASSISTYPYNSPLHF.

This sequence joins TRBV18 and TRBJ1-2; perhaps TRBD1 as D (5 bases). The CDR3 runs to 18 residues. Looked up from germline, CDR1 is KGHSH and CDR2 is LQKENI. Trimming removed 0 bases from V and 0 bases from J, with 17 bases in between. DNA for the CDR3: TGTGCCAGCTCACCACCTATTTATAGGGGCGACCCTAACTATGGCTACACCTTC. Translating it yields CASSPPIYRGDPNYGYTF. The full variable domain, completed using reference TRBV18 and TRBJ1-2, is NAGVMQNPRHLVRRRGQEARLRCSPMKGHSHVYWYRQLPEEGLKFMVYLQKENIIDESGMPKERFSAEFPKEGPSILRIQQVVRGDSAAYFCASSPPIYRGDPNYGYTFGSGTRLTVV.

This clone was seen once. The rearrangement uses TRBV3-1 (or the pseudogene TRBV3-2) and TRBJ1-2; TRBD1 matches at 9 bases. This CDR3 is built from 16 residues. Germline CDR1 reads LGHDT; CDR2 reads YNNKEL (reference sequence). The V segment lost 3 bases and the J segment 8 bases; nucleotides outside the gene matches: 13. The chain's CDR3 is CASSHGTGTVRWGYTF. CDR3 DNA: TGTGCCAGCAGCCACGGGACAGGGACCGTTCGATGGGGCTACACCTTC.

The chain links TRBV5-8 to TRBJ1-1; no reliable D call. The germline V and J ends were trimmed by 5 bases and 7 bases, with 15 bases remaining between them. The CDR3 runs to 13 residues. Germline lookup yields CDR1 SGHTS and CDR2 YDEGEE. CDR3 bases: TGTGCCAGCAGACACATACGGGGAGATGAAGCTTTCTTT. It is translated as CASRHIRGDEAFF.

This clone came up once. This chain links TRBV25-1 with TRBJ1-6; a weak D match, TRBD1 (6 bases). The germline gives CDR1 MGHDK, CDR2 SYGVNS. V was pared by 1 base and J by 7 bases, with 11 bases between. CDR3 length equals 15 residues. The CDR3: CASSEWGHTNSPLHF. The CDR3 region has the DNA TGTGCCAGCAGTGAATGGGGACACACAAATTCACCCCTCCACTTT. The full variable domain, rest sourced from reference TRBV25-1 and TRBJ1-6, is EADIYQTPRYLVIGTGKKITLECSQTMGHDKMYWYQQDPGMELHLIHYSYGVNSTEKGDLSSESTVSRIRTEHFPLTLESARPSHTSQYLCASSEWGHTNSPLHFGNGTRLTVT.

V gene TRBV3-1 (or the pseudogene TRBV3-2) combines with J gene TRBJ1-1; a weak D match, TRBD1 (5 bases). Trimming shortened V by 6 bases and J by 8 bases, and 10 bases separated the two germline ends. The CDR3 is 11 amino acids. Per the germline V gene, CDR1 is LGHDT and CDR2 is YNNKEL (reference sequence). The CDR3 sequence: CASRSTGEAFF. DNA of the CDR3: TGTGCCAGCAGAAGTACAGGAGAAGCTTTCTTT.

The chain links TRBV2 to TRBJ2-5, with a weak D call TRBD2 (5 bases). CDR1 is SNHLY, CDR2 FYNNEI, per germline. Trimming removed 6 bases from V and 2 bases from J, with 13 bases in between. The CDR3 sequence is 14 residues long. The CDR3 DNA is TGTGCCAGCAGCGACTCGGACTCACAAGAGACCCAGTACTTC. Amino acids: CASSDSDSQETQYF.

The gene calls are TRBV7-9 and TRBJ1-2; D may be TRBD1 (6 bases). V was cut by 8 bases and J by 6 bases, with 25 bases left in between. The germline CDR1 and CDR2 sequences are SEHNR and FQNEAQ (reference sequence). The CDR3 spans 16 residues. The DNA for the CDR3 is TGTGCCAGCGGACGCCCTGGACAGCCCCTGGGGGATGGCTACACCTTC. Its translation is CASGRPGQPLGDGYTF.

V is TRBV5-1 and J is TRBJ1-1; D perhaps matches TRBD1 (5 bases). Germline lookup yields CDR1 SGHRS and CDR2 YFSETQ. The CDR3 is made up of 12 amino acids. The V gene lost 0 bases and the J gene lost 6 bases, with 6 bases spanning the gap. The CDR3 is CASSLEGAEAFF. The CDR3, as DNA: TGCGCCAGCAGCTTGGAAGGGGCTGAAGCTTTCTTT.

This chain joins TRBV18 and TRBJ1-3; unclear D gene. Per the germline V gene, CDR1 is KGHSH and CDR2 is LQKENI. The CDR3 sequence is 15 residues long. V gave up 3 bases and J gave up 0 bases, with 9 bases separating them. Here the CDR3 reads CASSPARGSGNTIYF. DNA for the CDR3: TGTGCCAGCTCACCGGCACGGGGCTCTGGAAACACCATATATTTT.

This chain links TRBV29-1 with TRBJ2-5; D gene ambiguous. The CDR3 length is 12 residues. V lost 8 bases, J lost 4 bases, and 14 bases lay in between. Germline V gene lookup returns CDR1 SQVTM and CDR2 ANQGSEA. The CDR3 is CSFPGIGETQYF. CDR3 nucleotide sequence: TGCAGCTTCCCCGGTATCGGAGAGACCCAGTACTTC.